This entry features one TCR beta chain sequence. The antigen remains unidentified. From germline, CDR1 is SGDLS and CDR2 YYNGEE. This CDR3 is built from 14 residues. Trimming cost V 4 bases and J 4 bases, with 15 bases left between them. The data belong to a study of T cells in Graves' hyperthyroidism and ophthalmopathy. Graves' hyperthyroidism is called stable when ophthalmopathy does not progress within 18 months. Clinical symptoms, serum thyroxine and TRAb, thyroid ultrasound and orbital computed tomography together formed the diagnostic basis. Researchers amplified the TCR beta CDR3 regions from RNA transcripts. TCR CDR3 underwent first-round RT-PCR with the HTBI primer set. TCRdb itself ran the multiplex PCR reads through MiXCR, one entry per CDR3 protein. The sample records hundreds of thousands of distinct CDR3 sequences, 38% being singletons. Study-wide results and caveats: Blood also held most thyroid clonotypes expanded beyond 0.001.

This chain connects TRBV9 to TRBJ2-7; TRBD2 might be the D (5 bases). Sequences were obtained from blood. The clonotype was recovered from a man between 18 and 35 years old with Graves' hyperthyroidism. CDR3: CASSPPDGVYEQYF. DNA of the CDR3: TGTGCCAGCAGCCCTCCTGACGGGGTGTACGAGCAGTACTTC.